Listed here are 3 T cell receptor beta chains from one sample, sequenced in a study of CD8 T cells in Susac syndrome (dated by TCRdb to between 2019 and 2020). Receptors were amplified or captured by the immunoSEQ multiplex PCR assay. RNA was extracted using the RNeasy kit, and about 0.45 to 1 ug of the RNA was reverse transcribed with random hexamers. TCRdb reprocessing: public reads trimmed at Q25 with fastp, clones called with MiXCR, in-frame beta chains kept. One record per CDR3 amino acid sequence lists the most common genes and DNA. This sample comprises 200,000 to 250,000 distinct CDR3 sequences, about 94% of them detected only once. The top ten clonotypes cover around 0.15% of the sample. Material for sequencing was CD8+ T cells from PBMCs. The source of these receptors is a human donor with multiple sclerosis.

This rearrangement joins TRBV5-6 to TRBJ1-6; the D is unclear. The CDR3 totals 13 residues. V was cut by 2 bases and J by 5 bases, with 5 bases left in between. The germline gives CDR1 SGHDT, CDR2 YYEEEE. In DNA, the CDR3 is TGTGCCAGCAGCTTACCCAATAATTCACCCCTCCACTTT. Amino acids: CASSLPNNSPLHF.

The chain links TRBV19 to TRBJ2-5; 7 bases fit TRBD2. CDR3 length: 15 residues. The germline gives CDR1 LNHDA, CDR2 SQIVND (reference sequence). J lost 3 bases, V lost 5 bases, and 9 bases had no gene match. In DNA form, the CDR3 reads TGTGCCAGTAGTGAGCGGGACCCTGATAAAGAGACCCAGTACTTC. It translates to CASSERDPDKETQYF.

This chain uses TRBV7-9 with TRBJ1-1; 7 bases map to TRBD1. The ends lost 5 bases at V and 8 bases at J; junction bases unmatched: 8. Germline loops: CDR1 SEHNR, CDR2 FQNEAQ (reference sequence). This CDR3 contains 13 residues. CDR3: CASSPHPTGEAFF. The DNA of the CDR3 is TGTGCCAGCAGCCCCCACCCGACAGGGGAAGCTTTCTTT.